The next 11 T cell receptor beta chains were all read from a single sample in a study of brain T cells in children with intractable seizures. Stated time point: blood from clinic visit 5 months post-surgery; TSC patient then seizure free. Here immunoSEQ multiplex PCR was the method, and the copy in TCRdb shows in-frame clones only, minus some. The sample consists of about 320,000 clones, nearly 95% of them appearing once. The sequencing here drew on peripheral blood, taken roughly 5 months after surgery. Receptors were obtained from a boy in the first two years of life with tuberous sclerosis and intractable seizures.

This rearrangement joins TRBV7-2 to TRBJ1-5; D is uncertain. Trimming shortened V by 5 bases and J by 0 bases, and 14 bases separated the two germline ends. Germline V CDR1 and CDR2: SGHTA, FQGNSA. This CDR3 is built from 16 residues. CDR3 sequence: CASSPFGEDSNQPQHF. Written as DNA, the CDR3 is TGTGCCAGCAGCCCGTTCGGGGAAGATAGCAATCAGCCCCAGCATTTT.

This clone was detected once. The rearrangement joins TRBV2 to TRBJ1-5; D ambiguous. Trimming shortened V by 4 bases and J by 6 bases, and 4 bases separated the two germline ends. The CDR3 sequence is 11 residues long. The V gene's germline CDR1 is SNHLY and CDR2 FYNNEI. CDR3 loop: CASSVGQPQHF. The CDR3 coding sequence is TGTGCCAGCAGTGTGGGTCAGCCCCAGCATTTT.

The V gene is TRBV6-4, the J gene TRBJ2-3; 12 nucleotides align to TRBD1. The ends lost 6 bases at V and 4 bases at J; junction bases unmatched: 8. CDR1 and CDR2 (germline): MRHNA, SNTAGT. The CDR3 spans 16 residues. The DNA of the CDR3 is TGTGCCAGCAGGGTACCGGGACAGGGGGCTTCAGATACGCAGTATTTT. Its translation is CASRVPGQGASDTQYF.

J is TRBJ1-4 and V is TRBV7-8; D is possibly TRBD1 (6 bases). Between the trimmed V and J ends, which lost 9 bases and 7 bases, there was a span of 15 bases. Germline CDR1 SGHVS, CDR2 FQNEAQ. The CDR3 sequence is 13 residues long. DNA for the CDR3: TGTGCCAGTAGAACAGGGCGTGGTGAAAAACTGTTTTTT. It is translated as CASRTGRGEKLFF.

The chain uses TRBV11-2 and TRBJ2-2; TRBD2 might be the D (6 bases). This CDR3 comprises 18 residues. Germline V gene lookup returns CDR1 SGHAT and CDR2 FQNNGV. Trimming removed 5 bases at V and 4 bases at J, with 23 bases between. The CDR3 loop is CASSDSSYRELFTGELFF. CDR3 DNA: TGTGCCAGCAGCGACTCTAGCTACCGGGAGCTTTTCACCGGGGAGCTGTTTTTT.

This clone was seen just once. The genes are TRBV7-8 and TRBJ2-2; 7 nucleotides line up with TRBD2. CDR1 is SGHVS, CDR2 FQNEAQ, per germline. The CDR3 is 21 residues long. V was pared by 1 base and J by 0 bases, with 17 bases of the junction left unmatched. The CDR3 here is CASSLVLAGLPSPANTGELFF. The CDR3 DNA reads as TGTGCCAGCAGCTTAGTTTTGGCGGGACTACCTTCCCCTGCGAACACCGGGGAGCTGTTTTTT.

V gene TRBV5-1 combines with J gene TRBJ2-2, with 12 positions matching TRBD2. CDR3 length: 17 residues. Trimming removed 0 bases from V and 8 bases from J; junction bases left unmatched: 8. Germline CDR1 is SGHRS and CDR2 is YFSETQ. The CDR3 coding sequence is TGCGCCAGCAGCTTGGCCGGAGGACTAGCGGGATCAGGGGAGCTGTTTTTT. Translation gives CASSLAGGLAGSGELFF.

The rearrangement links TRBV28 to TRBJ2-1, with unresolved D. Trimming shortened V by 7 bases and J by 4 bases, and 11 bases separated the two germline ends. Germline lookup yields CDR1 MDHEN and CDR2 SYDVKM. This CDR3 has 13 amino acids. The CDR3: CASTRLKYNEQFF. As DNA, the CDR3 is TGTGCCAGCACTAGATTAAAATACAATGAGCAGTTCTTC.

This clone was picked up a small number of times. As DNA, the CDR3 is TGTGCCAGCAGCCAACACGGATCCTACGAGCAGTACTTC. Amino acid sequence: CASSQHGSYEQYF. The chain carries TRBV4-2 and TRBJ2-7, with no clear D. Germline V gene sequence: CDR1 LGHNA, CDR2 YNFKEQ. Between the trimmed V and J ends, which lost 2 bases and 1 base, there was a span of 6 bases. This CDR3 has 13 amino acids.

CDR3 sequence: CASKEGTRKVNEQFF. The CDR3 nucleotides read TGTGCCAGTAAAGAGGGGACTAGAAAGGTTAATGAGCAGTTCTTC. The chain has TRBV19 and TRBJ2-1; TRBD2 agrees at 8 bases. The J segment lost 7 bases and the V segment lost 7 bases, leaving 12 bases of the junction unmatched. CDR3 length equals 15 residues. The germline gives CDR1 LNHDA, CDR2 SQIVND (reference sequence).

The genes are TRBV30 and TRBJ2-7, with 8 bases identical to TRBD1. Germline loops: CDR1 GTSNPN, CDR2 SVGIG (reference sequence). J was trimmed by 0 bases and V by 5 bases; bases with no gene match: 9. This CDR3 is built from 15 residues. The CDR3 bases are TGTGCCTGGGACGGAGACAGGGGTTCCTCCTACGAGCAGTACTTC. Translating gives CAWDGDRGSSYEQYF.